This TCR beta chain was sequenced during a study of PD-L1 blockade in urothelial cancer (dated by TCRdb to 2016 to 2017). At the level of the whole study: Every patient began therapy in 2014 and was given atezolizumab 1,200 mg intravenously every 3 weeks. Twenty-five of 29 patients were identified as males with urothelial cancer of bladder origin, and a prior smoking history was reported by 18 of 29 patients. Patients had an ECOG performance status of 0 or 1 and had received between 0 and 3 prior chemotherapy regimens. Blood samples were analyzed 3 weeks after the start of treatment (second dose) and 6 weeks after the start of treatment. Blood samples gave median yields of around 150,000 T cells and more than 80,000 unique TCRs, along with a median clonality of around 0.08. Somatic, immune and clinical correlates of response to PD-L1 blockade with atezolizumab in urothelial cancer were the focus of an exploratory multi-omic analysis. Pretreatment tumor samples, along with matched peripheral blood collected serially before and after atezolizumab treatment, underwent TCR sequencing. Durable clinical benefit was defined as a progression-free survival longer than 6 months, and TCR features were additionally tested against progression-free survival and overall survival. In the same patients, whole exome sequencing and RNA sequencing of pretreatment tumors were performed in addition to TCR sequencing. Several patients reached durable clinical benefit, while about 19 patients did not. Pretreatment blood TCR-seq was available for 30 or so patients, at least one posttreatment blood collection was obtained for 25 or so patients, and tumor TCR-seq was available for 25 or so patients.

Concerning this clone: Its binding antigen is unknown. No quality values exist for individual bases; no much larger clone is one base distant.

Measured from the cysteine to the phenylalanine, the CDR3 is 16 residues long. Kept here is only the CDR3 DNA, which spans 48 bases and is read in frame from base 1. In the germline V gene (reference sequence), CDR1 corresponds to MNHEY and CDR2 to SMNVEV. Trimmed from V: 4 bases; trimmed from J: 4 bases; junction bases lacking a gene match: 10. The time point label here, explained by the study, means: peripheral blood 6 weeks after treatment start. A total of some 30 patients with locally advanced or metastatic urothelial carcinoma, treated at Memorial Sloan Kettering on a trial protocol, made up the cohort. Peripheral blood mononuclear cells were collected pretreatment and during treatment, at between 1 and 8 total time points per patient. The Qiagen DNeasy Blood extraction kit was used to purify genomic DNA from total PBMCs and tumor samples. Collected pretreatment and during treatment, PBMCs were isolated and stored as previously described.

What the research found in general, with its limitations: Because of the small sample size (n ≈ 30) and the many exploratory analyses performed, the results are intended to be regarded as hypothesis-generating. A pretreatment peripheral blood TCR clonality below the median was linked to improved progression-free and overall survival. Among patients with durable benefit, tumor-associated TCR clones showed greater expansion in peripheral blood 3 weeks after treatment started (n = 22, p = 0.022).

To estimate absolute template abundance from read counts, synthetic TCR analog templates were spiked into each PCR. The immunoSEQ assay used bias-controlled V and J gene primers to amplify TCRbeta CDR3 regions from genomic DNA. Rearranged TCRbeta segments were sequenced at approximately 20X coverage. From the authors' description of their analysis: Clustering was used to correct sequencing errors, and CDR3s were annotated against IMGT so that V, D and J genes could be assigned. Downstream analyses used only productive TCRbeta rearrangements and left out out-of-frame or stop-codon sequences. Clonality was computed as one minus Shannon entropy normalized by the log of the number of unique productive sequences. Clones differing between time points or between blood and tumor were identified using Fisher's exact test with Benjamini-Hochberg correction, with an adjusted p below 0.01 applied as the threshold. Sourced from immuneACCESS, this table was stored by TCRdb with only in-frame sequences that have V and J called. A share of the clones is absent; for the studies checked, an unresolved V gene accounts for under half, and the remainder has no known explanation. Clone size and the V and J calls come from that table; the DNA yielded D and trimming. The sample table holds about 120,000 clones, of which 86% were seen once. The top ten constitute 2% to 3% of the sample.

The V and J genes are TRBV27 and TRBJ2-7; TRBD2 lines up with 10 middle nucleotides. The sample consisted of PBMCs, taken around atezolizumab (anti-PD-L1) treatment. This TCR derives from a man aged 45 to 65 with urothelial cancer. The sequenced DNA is TGTGCCAGCAGTTCTCACAGCGGGAGGGCCGTTTACGAGCAGTACTTC. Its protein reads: CASSSHSGRAVYEQYF.